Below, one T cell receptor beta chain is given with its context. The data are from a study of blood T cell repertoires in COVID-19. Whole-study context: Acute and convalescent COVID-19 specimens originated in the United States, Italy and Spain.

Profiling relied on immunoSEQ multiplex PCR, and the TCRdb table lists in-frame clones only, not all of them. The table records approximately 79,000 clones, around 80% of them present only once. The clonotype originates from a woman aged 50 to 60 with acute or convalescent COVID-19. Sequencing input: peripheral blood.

CDR3 DNA: TGTGCCAGCAATCCGTTCTCTGGGGCCAACGTCCTGACTTTC. Amino acid sequence: CASNPFSGANVLTF. This chain uses TRBV2 with TRBJ2-6; D unclear. The CDR3 extends over 14 amino acids. Looked up from germline, CDR1 is SNHLY and CDR2 is FYNNEI. The V and J ends lost 7 bases and 0 bases respectively, with 7 bases between them.